One sample yielded the 5 T cell receptor beta chains listed below, sequenced in a study of shared clonotypes between healthy human individuals (dated by TCRdb to between 2020 and 2021). Library construction relied on the immunoSEQ multiplex PCR assay. What TCRdb holds here is the immuneACCESS table cut down to in-frame rearrangements. Part of the clones is not present; checked against another copy, under half of the missing clones reflect an unresolved V gene, and the others are unexplained. The sample profile shows approximately 500,000 clones; about 95% of them were found once. Roughly 0.06% of the sample is in the top ten clones. Sequenced input: naive CD4+ T cells sorted from blood. The cell subset or site label, read with the paper, signifies: CD45RA+ positively selected. The receptors shown here come from a woman aged 30 to 39 in good health.

Written as DNA, the CDR3 is TGTGCCAGCAGTTACTCGGCCCCACAGTCCTACTACGAGCAGTACTTC. It translates to CASSYSAPQSYYEQYF. The chain couples TRBV6-5 to TRBJ2-5; D not certain. The J call may be mistaken, given a closer DNA end match to TRBJ2-7. There are 16 residues in the CDR3. Germline V lookup: CDR1 MNHEY, CDR2 SVGAGI.

The V and J genes are TRBV7-3 and TRBJ2-2, with 9 nucleotides matching TRBD1. In germline, CDR1 is SGHTA, CDR2 FQGTGA. There are 17 residues in the CDR3. V shed 4 bases and J 5 bases; nucleotides not matched to a gene: 11. The CDR3 sequence is CASSWGQGSRGTGELFF. The CDR3 DNA is TGTGCCAGCAGCTGGGGACAGGGAAGCCGGGGGACCGGGGAGCTGTTTTTT. Full variable domain (rest looked up from reference TRBV7-3 and TRBJ2-2): GAGVSQTPSNKVTEKGKYVELRCDPISGHTALYWYRQSLGQGPEFLIYFQGTGAADDSGLPNDRFFAVRPEGSVSTLKIQRTERGDSAVYLCASSWGQGSRGTGELFFGEGSRLTVL.

The gene calls are TRBV18 and TRBJ2-3; D is possibly TRBD2 (5 bases). V was cut by 6 bases and J by 2 bases, with 18 bases left in between. CDR1 is KGHSH, CDR2 LQKENI, per germline. The CDR3 covers 16 residues. CDR3 sequence: CASSPRGNGLTDTQYF. CDR3 nucleotides: TGTGCCAGCTCCCCCCGAGGGAATGGTCTCACAGATACGCAGTATTTT.

This clone was observed a few times. V and J are TRBV4-1 and TRBJ1-2; no reliable D call. This CDR3 contains 13 residues. Germline loops: CDR1 MGHRA, CDR2 YSYEKL. V lost 1 base, J lost 7 bases, and 10 bases lay in between. CDR3 sequence (DNA): TGCGCCAGCAGCCAAGGAATGGTGGCTGGCTACACCTTC. This gives the protein CASSQGMVAGYTF.

The genes are TRBV2 and TRBJ2-7; D is perhaps TRBD1 (6 bases). V was pared by 5 bases and J by 4 bases, with 15 bases between. The CDR3 length is 14 residues. The germline gives CDR1 SNHLY, CDR2 FYNNEI. CDR3 residues: CASSTNVDRYEQYF. The CDR3 DNA sequence: TGTGCCAGCAGTACGAACGTGGACAGATACGAGCAGTACTTC.